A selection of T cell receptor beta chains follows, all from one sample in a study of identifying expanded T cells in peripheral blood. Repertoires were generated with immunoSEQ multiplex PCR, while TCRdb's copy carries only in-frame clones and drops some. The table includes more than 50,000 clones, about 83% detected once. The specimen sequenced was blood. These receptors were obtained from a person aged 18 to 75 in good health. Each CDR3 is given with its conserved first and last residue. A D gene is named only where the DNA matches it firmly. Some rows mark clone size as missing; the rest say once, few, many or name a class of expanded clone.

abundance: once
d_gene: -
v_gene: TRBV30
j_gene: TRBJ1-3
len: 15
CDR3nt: TGTGCCTGGAGTGTAACACAAGCCTCTGGAAACACCATATATTTT
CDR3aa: CAWSVTQASGNTIYF

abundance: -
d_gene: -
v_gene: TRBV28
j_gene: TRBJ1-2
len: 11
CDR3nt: TGTGCCATCAGGACGACGAGTGGCTACACCTTC
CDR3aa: CAIRTTSGYTF

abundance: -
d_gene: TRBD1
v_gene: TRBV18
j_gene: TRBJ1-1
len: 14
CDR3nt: TGTGCCAGCTCACCGAGGGACAGGAACACTGAAGCTTTCTTT
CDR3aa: CASSPRDRNTEAFF

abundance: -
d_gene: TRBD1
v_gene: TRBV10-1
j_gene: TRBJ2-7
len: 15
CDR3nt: TGCGCCAGCACCTTGACAGGGGCCACCTCCTACGAGCAGTACTTC
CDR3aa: CASTLTGATSYEQYF

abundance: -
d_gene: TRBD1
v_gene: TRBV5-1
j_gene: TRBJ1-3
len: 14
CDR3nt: TGCGCCAGCAGCTTTACGACAGGGGCGGGCACCATATATTTT
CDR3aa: CASSFTTGAGTIYF

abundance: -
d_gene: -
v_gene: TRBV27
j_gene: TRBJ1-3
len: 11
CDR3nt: TGTGCCGTGGTTTCTGGAAACACCATATATTTT
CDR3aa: CAVVSGNTIYF

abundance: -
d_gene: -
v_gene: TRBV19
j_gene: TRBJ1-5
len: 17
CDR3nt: TGTGCCAGTGCGGGCACCGGGACAAGAAAGAGCAATCAGCCCCAGCATTTT
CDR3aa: CASAGTGTRKSNQPQHF

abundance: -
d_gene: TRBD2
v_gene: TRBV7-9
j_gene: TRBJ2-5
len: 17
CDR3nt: TGTGCCAGCAGCCCAGGGACTAGCGGGATTAACCAAGAGACCCAGTACTTC
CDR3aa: CASSPGTSGINQETQYF

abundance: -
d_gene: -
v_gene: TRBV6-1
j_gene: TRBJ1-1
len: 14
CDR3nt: TGTGCCAGCAGTGAATTAGGGGAGGGATTAAAGGCTTTCTTT
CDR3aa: CASSELGEGLKAFF

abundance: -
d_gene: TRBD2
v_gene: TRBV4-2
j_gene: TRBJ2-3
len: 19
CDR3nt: TGTGCCAGCAGCCCGGATAAGGGGATCGGGCGGGGGGGGCCAGATACGCAGTATTTT
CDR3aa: CASSPDKGIGRGGPDTQYF

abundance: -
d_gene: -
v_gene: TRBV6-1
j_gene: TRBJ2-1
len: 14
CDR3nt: TGTGCCAGCAGTGAAGTCGAGGGGAAGAGTGAGCAGTTCTTC
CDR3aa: CASSEVEGKSEQFF

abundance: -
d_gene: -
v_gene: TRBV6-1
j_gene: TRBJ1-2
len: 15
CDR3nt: TGTGCCAGCAGTGAAGCGCTCAGGGCTACCTATGGCTACACCTTC
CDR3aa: CASSEALRATYGYTF

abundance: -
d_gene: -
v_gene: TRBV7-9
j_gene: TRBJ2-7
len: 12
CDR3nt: TGTGCCAGCAGCTTTGGTGTATACGAGCAGTACTTC
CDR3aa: CASSFGVYEQYF

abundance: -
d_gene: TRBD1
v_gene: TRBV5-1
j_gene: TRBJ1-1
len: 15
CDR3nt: TGCGCCAGCAGCTTGGCGGGACAGGGGTGGACTGAAGCTTTCTTT
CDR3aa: CASSLAGQGWTEAFF

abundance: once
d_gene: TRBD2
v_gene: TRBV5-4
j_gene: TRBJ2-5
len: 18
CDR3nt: TGTGCCAGCAGTTCCGGGACTAGCGGGGTCTTCAGCCAAGAGACCCAGTACTTC
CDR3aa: CASSSGTSGVFSQETQYF

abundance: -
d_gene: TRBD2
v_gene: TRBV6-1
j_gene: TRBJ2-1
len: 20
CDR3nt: TGTGCCAGCAGTGGAAACGGACTAGCGGGGGCCTCAAGCTCCTACAATGAGCAGTTCTTC
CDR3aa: CASSGNGLAGASSSYNEQFF

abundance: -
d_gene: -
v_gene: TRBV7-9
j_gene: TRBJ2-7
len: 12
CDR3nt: TGTGCCAGCAGCTTAAAGAGGGACGAGCAGTACTTC
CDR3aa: CASSLKRDEQYF

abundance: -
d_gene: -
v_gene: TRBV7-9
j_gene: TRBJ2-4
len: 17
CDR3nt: TGTGCCAGCAGCTTAGAGGAAGGGGCCCTAGCCAAAAACATTCAGTACTTC
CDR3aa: CASSLEEGALAKNIQYF

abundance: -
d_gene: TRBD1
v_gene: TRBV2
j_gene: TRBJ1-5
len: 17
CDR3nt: TGTGCCAGCAGTAGGGAACAGGGGGCGCCGGGCCGTCAGCCCCAGCATTTT
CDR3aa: CASSREQGAPGRQPQHF

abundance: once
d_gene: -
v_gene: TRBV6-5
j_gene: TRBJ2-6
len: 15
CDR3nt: TGTGCCAGCAGCCAAGGGGGGACTGGGGCCAACGTCCTGACTTTC
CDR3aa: CASSQGGTGANVLTF

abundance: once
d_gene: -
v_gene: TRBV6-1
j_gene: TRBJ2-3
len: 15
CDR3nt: TGTGCCAGCAGTTCCACACCCGATAGCACAGATACGCAGTATTTT
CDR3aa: CASSSTPDSTDTQYF

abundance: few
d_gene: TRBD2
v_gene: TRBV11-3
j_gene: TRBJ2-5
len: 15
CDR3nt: TGTGCCAGCAGCTCAAGCGGGGAGTTTAGGGAGACCCAGTACTTC
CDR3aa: CASSSSGEFRETQYF

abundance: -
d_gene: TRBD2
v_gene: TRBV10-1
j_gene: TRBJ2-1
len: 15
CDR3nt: TGCGCCAGCAGTGAAGCGGGGAGCTCCTACAATGAGCAGTTCTTC
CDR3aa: CASSEAGSSYNEQFF

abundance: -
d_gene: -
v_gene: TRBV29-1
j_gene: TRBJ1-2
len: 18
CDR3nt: TGCAGCGTTGAAAGACAGTCGGGACCGAGGCCCCCTACGGGCGGCTACACCTTC
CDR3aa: CSVERQSGPRPPTGGYTF

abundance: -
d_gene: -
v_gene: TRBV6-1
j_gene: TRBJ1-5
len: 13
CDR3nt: TGTGCCAGCAGTGAGGGGGTCAATCAGCCCCAGCATTTT
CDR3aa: CASSEGVNQPQHF

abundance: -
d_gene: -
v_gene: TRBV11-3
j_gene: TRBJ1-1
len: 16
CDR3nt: TGTGCCAGCAGGAATACCCACAGGCCGGAGAACACTGAAGCTTTCTTT
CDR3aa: CASRNTHRPENTEAFF

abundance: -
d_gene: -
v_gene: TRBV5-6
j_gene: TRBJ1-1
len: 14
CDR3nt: TGTGCCAGCACCCGATCGCAGCTGAACACTGAAGCTTTCTTT
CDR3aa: CASTRSQLNTEAFF

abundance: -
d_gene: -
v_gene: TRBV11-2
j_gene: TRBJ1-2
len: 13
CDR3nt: TGTGCCAGCTCACAGGGTTTTAACTATGGCTACACCTTC
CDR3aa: CASSQGFNYGYTF

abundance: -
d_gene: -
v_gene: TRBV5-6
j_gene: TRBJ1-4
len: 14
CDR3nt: TGTGCCAGCAGCCTTACAGGGTCGGGAGAAAAACTGTTTTTT
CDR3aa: CASSLTGSGEKLFF

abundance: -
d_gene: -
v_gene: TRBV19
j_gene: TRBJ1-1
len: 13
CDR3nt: TGTGCCAGTAGTATCCATTGGAACACTGAAGCTTTCTTT
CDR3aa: CASSIHWNTEAFF

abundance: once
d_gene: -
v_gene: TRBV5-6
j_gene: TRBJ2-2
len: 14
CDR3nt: TGTGCCAGCAGCTGGGACGGGACGACCGGGGAGCTGTTTTTT
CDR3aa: CASSWDGTTGELFF

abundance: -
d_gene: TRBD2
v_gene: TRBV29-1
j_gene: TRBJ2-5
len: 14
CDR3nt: TGCAGCGGGACTAGCGGGCGCCCACAAGAGACCCAGTACTTC
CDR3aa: CSGTSGRPQETQYF

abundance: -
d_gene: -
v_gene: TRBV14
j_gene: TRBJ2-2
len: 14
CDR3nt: TGTGCCAGCAGCCAAGATTTCGCCAACGGGGAGCTGTTTTTT
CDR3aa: CASSQDFANGELFF

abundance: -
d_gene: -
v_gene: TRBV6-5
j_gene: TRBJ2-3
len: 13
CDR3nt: TGTGCCAGCAGTAGAACTATCACAGATACGCAGTATTTT
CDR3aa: CASSRTITDTQYF

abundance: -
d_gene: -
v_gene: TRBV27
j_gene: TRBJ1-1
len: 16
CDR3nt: TGTGCCAGCAGCTGGAAAGGAGGGGGAGTAAAGACTGAAGCTTTCTTT
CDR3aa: CASSWKGGGVKTEAFF

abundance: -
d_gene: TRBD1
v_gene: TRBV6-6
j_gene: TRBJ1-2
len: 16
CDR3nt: TGTGCCAGCAGTCGTTACCGGGACAGCGCGCGCTATGGCTACACCTTC
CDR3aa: CASSRYRDSARYGYTF

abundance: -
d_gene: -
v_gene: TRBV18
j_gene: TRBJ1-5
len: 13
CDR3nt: TGTGCCAGCTCACCGGGCCTCAATCAGCCCCAGCATTTT
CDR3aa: CASSPGLNQPQHF

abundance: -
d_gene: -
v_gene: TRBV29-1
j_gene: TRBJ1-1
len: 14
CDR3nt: TGCAGCGTTGCTAGCTTAGACCGGAACACTGAAGCTTTCTTT
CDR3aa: CSVASLDRNTEAFF

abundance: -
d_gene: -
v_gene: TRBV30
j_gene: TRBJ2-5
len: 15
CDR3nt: TGTGCCTGGAGTGTACACCAGGGCGTGCAAGAGACCCAGTACTTC
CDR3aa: CAWSVHQGVQETQYF

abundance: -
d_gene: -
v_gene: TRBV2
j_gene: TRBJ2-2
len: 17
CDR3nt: TGTGCCAGCGGCTCCGCCGGCGGGTCTTCGAACACCGGGGAGCTGTTTTTT
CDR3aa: CASGSAGGSSNTGELFF

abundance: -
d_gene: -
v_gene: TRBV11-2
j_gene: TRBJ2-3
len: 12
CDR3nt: TGTGCCAGCAGCTTAGGATACGATACGCAGTATTTT
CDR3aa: CASSLGYDTQYF

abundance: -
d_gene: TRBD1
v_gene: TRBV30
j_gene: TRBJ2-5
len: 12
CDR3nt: TGTGCCTGGAGTGTACAGGGGAAGACCCAGTACTTC
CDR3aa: CAWSVQGKTQYF

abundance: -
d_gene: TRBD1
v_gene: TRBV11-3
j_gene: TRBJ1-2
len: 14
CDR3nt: TGTGCCAGCAGCTCACAAACAGGGGCCGGGGACTACACCTTC
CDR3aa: CASSSQTGAGDYTF

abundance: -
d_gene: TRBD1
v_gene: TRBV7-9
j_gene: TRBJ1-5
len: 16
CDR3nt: TGTGCCAGCAGCCCGGGACAGGGAGATAGCAATCAGCCCCAGCATTTT
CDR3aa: CASSPGQGDSNQPQHF